This T cell receptor beta chain appears in the sequencing data of a study of T-cell reconstitution after alpha-beta-depleted transplantation in children. Overall study results and limits: Recipient T cells and thymic progenitors that survived were the source of the high TCRbeta diversity seen at day 60 in some patients. After one year, T-cell counts and TCRbeta diversity mostly came from new T cells. Expanded graft clones, several hundred of them, were reportedly the source of alpha-beta T cells about two months after transplant.

A word on this clonotype: Its target is not known. This may arise from a read error, as a much more abundant clone is one base away.

CDR1 is LGHNT, CDR2 FRNRAP, per germline. The CDR3 length is 16 residues. During its preparation, the TCRbeta library received unique molecular identifiers. One entry per CDR3 protein results from TCRdb running MiXCR on the PCR reads. The sample carries about 290,000 distinct CDR3 sequences, 10% recorded once. The rearrangement uses TRBV12-5 and TRBJ2-5, with 8 bases fitting TRBD2. The sequencing here drew on PBMCs, taken before TCRalphabeta/CD19-depleted stem cell transplant. This receptor was taken from a boy younger than two with acute myeloid leukemia, due to receive a stem cell transplant. Written as DNA, the CDR3 is TGTGCTAGTGGCCTGACTAGCGATAAACCTCAAGAGGCCCAGTACTTC. Translated: CASGLTSDKPQEAQYF.